Listed below are T cell receptor beta chains from one sample, sequenced in a study of human T cells and chemical hapten exposure. TCRdb reanalysed the RACE reads using MiXCR and keeps one entry per CDR3 protein. The table records under 110,000 distinct CDR3 sequences, 9.5% to 15% of them present only once. Sequencing was performed on whole blood, taken in connection with sensitization to the hapten diphenylcyclopropenone (DPC). The origin of the receptors is a woman between 45 and 65 years old with alopecia areata. Some clones in this sample may be carry-over from other donors' samples. Each CDR3 is given with its conserved first and last residue. A D gene is named only where the DNA matches it firmly. Rows give clone size only sometimes, using once, few, many, or a class for an expanded clone.

V gene,J gene,D gene,clone size,CDR3 DNA,CDR3 protein
TRBV12-3/TRBV12-4,TRBJ2-1,TRBD1,NA,TGTGCCAGCAGTCCGCAAAGACTCACCGGGACAGGGATCTACAATGAGCAGTTCTTC,CASSPQRLTGTGIYNEQFF
TRBV10-2,TRBJ2-5,NA,few,TGCGCCAGCAGTGAGAGGAGGTGGCCCCGGCACTTC,CASSERRWPRHF
TRBV6-6,TRBJ2-7,NA,few,TGTGCCAGCAGTTCAGATGTCCAGTCCCTCTACGAGCAGTACTTC,CASSSDVQSLYEQYF
TRBV5-1,TRBJ1-1,NA,few,TGCGCCAGCAGCCGGGTCTCCGTGAACACTGAAGCTTTCTTT,CASSRVSVNTEAFF
TRBV12-3/TRBV12-4,TRBJ2-5,NA,few,TGTGCCAGCAGCCCCCTGGGGGGGGCACAAGAGACCCAGTACTTC,CASSPLGGAQETQYF
TRBV14,TRBJ1-2,TRBD1,many,TGTGCCAGCAGCCAAGTTCATTTGGTCGCAACAGGGGAAGATGGCTACACCTTC,CASSQVHLVATGEDGYTF
TRBV2,TRBJ2-7,TRBD1,NA,TGTGCCAGCAGTGAATGGCCGGGACAGAAGACCTACGAGCAGTACTTC,CASSEWPGQKTYEQYF
TRBV5-1,TRBJ2-7,NA,few,TGCGCCAGCAGTCGGACAGAAACCTACGAGCAGTACTTC,CASSRTETYEQYF
TRBV5-5,TRBJ1-5,NA,many,TGTGCCAGCAGCCAGCTTCCGGGCGTCAATCAGCCCCAGCATTTT,CASSQLPGVNQPQHF
TRBV28,TRBJ2-7,NA,many,TGTGCCAGCAACTCCGCGAGACCCGAGCAGTACTTC,CASNSARPEQYF
TRBV5-1,TRBJ1-1,NA,NA,TGCGCCAGCAGCGGGGCAGGGAGCATGAACACTGAAGCTTTCTTT,CASSGAGSMNTEAFF
TRBV13,TRBJ1-5,TRBD1,NA,TGTGCCAGCAGCCGTGGACAGGGAGTCCAGCCCCAGCATTTT,CASSRGQGVQPQHF
TRBV6-6,TRBJ1-5,NA,NA,TGTGCCAGCAGTTACATAGGTGTCGGCAATCAGCCCCAGCATTTT,CASSYIGVGNQPQHF
TRBV7-2,TRBJ2-7,TRBD1,few,TGTGCCAGCAGCCCCAATATTCAGGGGGCGACCTACGAGCAGTACTTC,CASSPNIQGATYEQYF
TRBV28,TRBJ1-1,TRBD1,once,TGTGCCAGCAGCACATGGACAGGACCTATTGAAGCTTTCTTT,CASSTWTGPIEAFF
TRBV9,TRBJ2-6,NA,few,TGTGCCAGCAGCGTAGGTTCGAGGGGCGCTGGGGCCAACGTCCTGACTTTC,CASSVGSRGAGANVLTF
TRBV6-2/TRBV6-3,TRBJ2-4,TRBD2,NA,TGTGCCAGCAGTCTAATGAGGACTAGCGCCAACAAAAACATTCAGTACTTC,CASSLMRTSANKNIQYF
TRBV18,TRBJ2-7,NA,NA,TGTGCCAGCTCACCATGGCAGGGCGACGAGCAGTACTTC,CASSPWQGDEQYF
TRBV28,TRBJ1-5,NA,NA,TGTGCCAGCAGTTCCCTAGCAGGGTATCAGCCCCAGCATTTT,CASSSLAGYQPQHF
TRBV7-9,TRBJ2-3,TRBD2,few,TGTGCCAGCAGCTTAAGTGCCCTAGCGGGGCGGCCTCGGAGCACAGATACGCAGTATTTT,CASSLSALAGRPRSTDTQYF
TRBV6-6,TRBJ1-2,NA,many,TGTGCCAGCAGCTCCTCGAGGGAGTCCTATGGCTACACCTTC,CASSSSRESYGYTF
TRBV10-1,TRBJ2-2,NA,NA,TGCGCCAGCCACCGCCCGCCGGGAAACACCGGGGAGCTGTTTTTT,CASHRPPGNTGELFF
TRBV5-1,TRBJ2-1,NA,NA,TGCGCCAGCAGCTTGGTGCCGGGCAATGAGCAGTTCTTC,CASSLVPGNEQFF
TRBV5-1,TRBJ2-7,NA,NA,TGCGCCAGCAGCTTGAGAGGGAGGGGGAGCTACGAGCAGTACTTC,CASSLRGRGSYEQYF
TRBV6-5,TRBJ1-2,NA,few,TGTGCCAGTCGGCCATCCAGGGGAAACTATGGCTACACCTTC,CASRPSRGNYGYTF
TRBV12-3/TRBV12-4,TRBJ1-6,TRBD1,few,TGTGCCAGCAGTCGACAGGGATATAATTCACCCCTCCACTTT,CASSRQGYNSPLHF
TRBV6-1,TRBJ2-2,TRBD1,many,TGTGCCGGCCGGGACAGGGGGCAGTTGAGTAACACCGGGGAGCTGTTTTTT,CAGRDRGQLSNTGELFF
TRBV4-2,TRBJ2-1,TRBD2,NA,TGTGCCAGCAGCCAAGATGGGCGGGAGAGATACAATGAGCAGTTCTTC,CASSQDGRERYNEQFF
TRBV28,TRBJ2-3,TRBD1,few,TGTGCCAGCAGGACAGGGACCGTCACAGATACGCAGTATTTT,CASRTGTVTDTQYF
TRBV29-1,TRBJ2-1,NA,NA,TGCAGCGGCGGGCACAATGAGCAGTTCTTC,CSGGHNEQFF
TRBV9,TRBJ1-4,NA,few,TGTGCCAGCAGCCGAGGGATGGGGGTTGAAAAACTGTTTTTT,CASSRGMGVEKLFF
TRBV28,TRBJ2-1,NA,few,TGTGCCAGCCATTCTCAGAATCGCGGGGTCAATGAGCAGTTCTTC,CASHSQNRGVNEQFF
TRBV2,TRBJ2-2,NA,NA,TGTGCCAGCAGTGAGGACGGCAGGGAGACCGGGGAGCTGTTTTTT,CASSEDGRETGELFF
TRBV7-2,TRBJ2-3,NA,many,TGTGCCAGCAGCCGCACAGATACGCAGTATTTT,CASSRTDTQYF
TRBV28,TRBJ2-1,TRBD2,few,TGTGCCAGCAGTGCGCCCGGGACTAGCGGGAGAGGGGAGCAGTTCTTC,CASSAPGTSGRGEQFF
TRBV27,TRBJ2-3,NA,NA,TGTGCCAGCAGTTTATTGGGGCGGGCTAGGGGGTCAGATACGCAGTATTTT,CASSLLGRARGSDTQYF
TRBV29-1,TRBJ1-5,NA,few,TGCAGCGTCTCGCCCGGACAGAATCAGCCCCAGCATTTT,CSVSPGQNQPQHF
TRBV20-1,TRBJ2-5,TRBD2,few,TGCAGTGCCTTCCCGGGCGGGAGGTACCAAGAGACCCAGTACTTC,CSAFPGGRYQETQYF
TRBV11-2,TRBJ2-7,TRBD2,NA,TGTGCCAGCAGCTCCCCCGGGACTACCGAGCAGTACTTC,CASSSPGTTEQYF
TRBV5-4,TRBJ2-2,TRBD1,few,TGTGCCAGCAGCATAACACAGGGGGCCGGGGAGCTGTTTTTT,CASSITQGAGELFF
TRBV5-4,TRBJ2-7,NA,NA,TGTGCCAGCAGCTTGGGACGTCCCTCCGGCGAGCAGTACTTC,CASSLGRPSGEQYF
TRBV3-1,TRBJ2-7,NA,many,TGTGCCAGCAGCCGGAGGGTAAACCTTAAGGACGAGCAGTACTTC,CASSRRVNLKDEQYF
TRBV7-6,TRBJ1-2,NA,NA,TGTGCCAGCAGCTCGCAGGGTGGAAGTGGCTACACCTTC,CASSSQGGSGYTF
TRBV7-9,TRBJ2-6,NA,few,TGTGCCAGCAGCTTACCCGGGGCCAACGTCCTGACTTTC,CASSLPGANVLTF
TRBV7-7,TRBJ2-5,TRBD2,NA,TGTGCCAGCAGCCAGAATTTGGGAGGGAGGGAGACCCAGTACTTC,CASSQNLGGRETQYF
TRBV7-6,TRBJ2-2,NA,many,TGTGCCAGCAGCTTTATCAGTGGGGGCACCGGGGAGCTGTTTTTT,CASSFISGGTGELFF
TRBV6-6,TRBJ2-1,NA,few,TGTGCCAGCAGTTACTCGGGGGTTAATGAGCAGTTCTTC,CASSYSGVNEQFF
TRBV24-1,TRBJ2-7,NA,NA,TGTGCCACCAGTGAAGGGGATAACGAGCAGTACTTC,CATSEGDNEQYF
TRBV6-5,TRBJ2-7,NA,many,TGTGCCAGCAGTTCTCCAGACAGGGAGCAGTACTTC,CASSSPDREQYF
TRBV11-2,TRBJ2-7,TRBD2,NA,TGTGCCAGCAGCTACCCCCGTTGGACTAGCGGGGCCCGATACGAGCAGTACTTC,CASSYPRWTSGARYEQYF
TRBV29-1,TRBJ2-2,NA,few,TGCAGCGCCCCGGAACGGGAGCTGTTTTTT,CSAPERELFF
TRBV5-6,TRBJ1-5,TRBD1,many,TGTGCCAGCAGCTTGAAGACAGGGTGGGATCAGCCCCAGCATTTT,CASSLKTGWDQPQHF